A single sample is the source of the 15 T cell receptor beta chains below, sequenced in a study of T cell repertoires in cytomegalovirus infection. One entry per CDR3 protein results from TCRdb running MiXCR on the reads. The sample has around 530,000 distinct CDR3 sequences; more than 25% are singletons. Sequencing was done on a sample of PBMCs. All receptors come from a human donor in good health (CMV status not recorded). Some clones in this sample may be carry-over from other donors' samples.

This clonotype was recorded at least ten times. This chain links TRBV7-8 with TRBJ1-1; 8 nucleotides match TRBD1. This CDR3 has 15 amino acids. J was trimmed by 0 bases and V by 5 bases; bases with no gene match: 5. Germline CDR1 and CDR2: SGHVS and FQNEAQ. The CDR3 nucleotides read TGTGCCAGCAGCAAAACAGGGGGTATGAACACTGAAGCTTTCTTT. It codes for CASSKTGGMNTEAFF.

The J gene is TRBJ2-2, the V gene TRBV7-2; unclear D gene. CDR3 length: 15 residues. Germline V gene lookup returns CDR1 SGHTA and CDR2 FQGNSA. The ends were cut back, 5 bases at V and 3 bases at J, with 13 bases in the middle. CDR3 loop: CASSEPHLYTGELFF. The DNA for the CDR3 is TGTGCCAGCAGCGAGCCCCACTTATACACCGGGGAGCTGTTTTTT. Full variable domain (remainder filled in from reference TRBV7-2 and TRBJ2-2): GAGVSQSPSNKVTEKGKDVELRCDPISGHTALYWYRQSLGQGLEFLIYFQGNSAPDKSGLPSDRFSAERTGGSVSTLTIQRTQQEDSAVYLCASSEPHLYTGELFFGEGSRLTVL.

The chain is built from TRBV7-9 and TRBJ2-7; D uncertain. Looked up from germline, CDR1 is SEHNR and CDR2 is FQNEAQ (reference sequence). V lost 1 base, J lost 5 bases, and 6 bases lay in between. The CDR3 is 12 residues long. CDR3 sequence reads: CASSLGQNEQYF. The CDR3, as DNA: TGTGCCAGCAGCTTAGGTCAGAACGAGCAGTACTTC.

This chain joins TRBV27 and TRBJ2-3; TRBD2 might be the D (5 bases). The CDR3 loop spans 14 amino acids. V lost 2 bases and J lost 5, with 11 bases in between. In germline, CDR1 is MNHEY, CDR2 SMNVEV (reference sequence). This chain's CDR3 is CASSLIIGGDTQYF. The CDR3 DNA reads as TGTGCCAGCAGTTTAATCATAGGAGGAGATACGCAGTATTTT.

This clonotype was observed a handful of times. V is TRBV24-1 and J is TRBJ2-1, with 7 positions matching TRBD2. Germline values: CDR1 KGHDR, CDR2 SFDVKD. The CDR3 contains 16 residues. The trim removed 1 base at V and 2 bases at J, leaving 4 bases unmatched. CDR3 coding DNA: TGTGCCACCAGTGATTTTCAGCGGGATGCCTACAATGAGCAGTTCTTC. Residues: CATSDFQRDAYNEQFF.

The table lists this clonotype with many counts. In DNA form, the CDR3 reads TGTGCCAGCAGCTTAGTGGGACAGGCCCCAAATGGCTACACCTTC. Translated: CASSLVGQAPNGYTF. The V and J genes are TRBV7-2 and TRBJ1-2; 8 nucleotides match TRBD1. The J segment lost 6 bases and the V segment lost 1 base, leaving 7 bases of the junction unmatched. Germline V gene data show CDR1 as SGHTA and CDR2 as FQGNSA. The CDR3 is made up of 15 amino acids.

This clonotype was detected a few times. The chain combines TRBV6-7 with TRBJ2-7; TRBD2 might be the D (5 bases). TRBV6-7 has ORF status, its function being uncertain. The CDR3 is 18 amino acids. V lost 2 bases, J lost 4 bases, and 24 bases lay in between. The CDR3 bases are TGTGCCAGCAGTTACCAAAGCATCGAGGGAGAGCAGAGGTACGAGCAGTACGTC. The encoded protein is CASSYQSIEGEQRYEQYV.

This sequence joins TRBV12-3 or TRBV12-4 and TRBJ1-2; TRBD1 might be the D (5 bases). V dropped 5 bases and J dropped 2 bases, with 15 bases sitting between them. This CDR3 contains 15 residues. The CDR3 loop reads CASSDGDAWNYGYTF. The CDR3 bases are TGTGCCAGCAGTGACGGGGACGCCTGGAACTATGGCTACACCTTC.

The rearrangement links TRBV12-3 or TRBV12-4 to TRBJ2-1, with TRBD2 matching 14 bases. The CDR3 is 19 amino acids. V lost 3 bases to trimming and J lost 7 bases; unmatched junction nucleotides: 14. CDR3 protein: CASSFLPDRLAGGDNEQFF. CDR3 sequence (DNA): TGTGCCAGCAGTTTTCTCCCTGATAGACTAGCGGGAGGGGATAATGAGCAGTTCTTC.

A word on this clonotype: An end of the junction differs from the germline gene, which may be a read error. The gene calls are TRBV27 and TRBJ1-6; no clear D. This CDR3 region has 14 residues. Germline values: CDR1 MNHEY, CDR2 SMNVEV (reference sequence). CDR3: CATSGLFGNSPLHF. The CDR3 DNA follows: TGTGCCACCAGTGGGTTATTTGGGAATTCACCCCTCCACTTT.

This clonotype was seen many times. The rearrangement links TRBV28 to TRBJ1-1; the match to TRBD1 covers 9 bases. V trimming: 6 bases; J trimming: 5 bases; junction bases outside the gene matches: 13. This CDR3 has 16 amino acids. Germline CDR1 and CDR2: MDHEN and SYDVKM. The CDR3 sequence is CASRPTQGQGGTEAFF. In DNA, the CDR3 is TGTGCCAGCAGGCCCACCCAGGGACAGGGTGGAACTGAAGCTTTCTTT.

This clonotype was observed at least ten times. In DNA form, the CDR3 reads TGTGCCAGCAGCTTAGCGGCCGATTACGAGCAGTACGTC. Encoded protein: CASSLAADYEQYV. The gene calls are TRBV7-2 and TRBJ2-7; unclear D gene. V lost 0 bases to trimming and J lost 4 bases, with 7 bases between them. The CDR3 has 13 amino acids. Germline CDR1 SGHTA, CDR2 FQGNSA.

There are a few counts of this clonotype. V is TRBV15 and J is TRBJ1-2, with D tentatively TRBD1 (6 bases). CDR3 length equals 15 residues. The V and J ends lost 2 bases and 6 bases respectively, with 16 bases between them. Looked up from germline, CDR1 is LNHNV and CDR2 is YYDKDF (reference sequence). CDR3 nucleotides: TGTGCCACCAGCAGAAAGACAGGATCATTTGATGGCTACACCTTC. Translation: CATSRKTGSFDGYTF.

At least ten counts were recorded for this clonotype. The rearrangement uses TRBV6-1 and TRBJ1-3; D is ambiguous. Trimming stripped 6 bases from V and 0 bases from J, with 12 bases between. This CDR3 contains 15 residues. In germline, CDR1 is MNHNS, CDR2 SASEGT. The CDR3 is CASRETPSSGNTIYF. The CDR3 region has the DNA TGTGCCAGCAGAGAGACACCCTCCTCTGGAAACACCATATATTTT.

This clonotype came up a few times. CDR3 bases: TGTGCCAGCAGCTTGGCCGGCGGGAAGGGTCGGGAGACCCAGTACTTC. Amino acids: CASSLAGGKGRETQYF. The gene calls are TRBV5-6 and TRBJ2-5; weak D call: TRBD2 (6 bases). Germline CDR1 SGHDT, CDR2 YYEEEE. The V end lost 0 bases, the J end lost 5 bases, and 17 bases lay between the germline ends. CDR3 length equals 16 residues.